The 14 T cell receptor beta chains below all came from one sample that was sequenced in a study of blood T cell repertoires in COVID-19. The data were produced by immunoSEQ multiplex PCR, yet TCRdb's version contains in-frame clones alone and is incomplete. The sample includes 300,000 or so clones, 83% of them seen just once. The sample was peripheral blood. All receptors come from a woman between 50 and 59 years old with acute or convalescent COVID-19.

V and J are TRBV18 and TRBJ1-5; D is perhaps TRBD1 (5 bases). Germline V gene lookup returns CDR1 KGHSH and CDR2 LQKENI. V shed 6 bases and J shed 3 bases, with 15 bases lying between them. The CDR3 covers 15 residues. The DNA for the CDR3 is TGTGCCAGCTCCCCTGGGGCCGGGCCCAATCAGCCCCAGCATTTT. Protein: CASSPGAGPNQPQHF.

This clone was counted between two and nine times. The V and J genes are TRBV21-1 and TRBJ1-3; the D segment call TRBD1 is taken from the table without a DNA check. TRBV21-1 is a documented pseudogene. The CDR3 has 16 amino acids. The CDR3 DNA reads TGTGCCAGCAGCAAAAACCGGGACAGGGGATGGAACACCATATATTTT. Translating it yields CASSKNRDRGWNTIYF.

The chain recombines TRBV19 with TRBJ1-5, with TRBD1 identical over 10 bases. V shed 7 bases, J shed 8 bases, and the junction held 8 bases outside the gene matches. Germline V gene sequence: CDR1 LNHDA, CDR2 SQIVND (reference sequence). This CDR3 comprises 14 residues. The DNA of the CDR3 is TGTGCCAGTACCTGGGACAGGGGAATGGAGCCCCAGCATTTT. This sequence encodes CASTWDRGMEPQHF.

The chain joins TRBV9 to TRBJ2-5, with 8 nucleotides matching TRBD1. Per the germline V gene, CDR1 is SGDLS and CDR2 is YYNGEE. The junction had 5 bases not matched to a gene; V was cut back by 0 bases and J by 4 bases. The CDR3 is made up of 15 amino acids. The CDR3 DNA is TGTGCCAGCAGCGTAGCGGCAGGGGGCGGAGAGACCCAGTACTTC. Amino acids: CASSVAAGGGETQYF. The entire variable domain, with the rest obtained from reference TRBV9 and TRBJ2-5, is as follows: DSGVTQTPKHLITATGQRVTLRCSPRSGDLSVYWYQQSLDQGLQFLIQYYNGEERAKGNILERFSAQQFPDLHSELNLSSLELGDSALYFCASSVAAGGGETQYFGPGTRLLVL.

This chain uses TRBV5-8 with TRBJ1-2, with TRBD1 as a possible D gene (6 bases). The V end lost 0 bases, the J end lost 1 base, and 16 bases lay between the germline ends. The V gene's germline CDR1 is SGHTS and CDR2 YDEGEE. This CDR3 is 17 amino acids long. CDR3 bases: TGTGCCAGCAGCTTGGAAGTTTCGCAGGGGATTAACTATGGCTACACCTTC. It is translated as CASSLEVSQGINYGYTF. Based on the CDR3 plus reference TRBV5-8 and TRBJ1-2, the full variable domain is EAGVTQSPTHLIKTRGQQATLRCSPISGHTSVYWYQQALGLGLQFLLWYDEGEERNRGNFPPRFSGRQFPNYSSELNVNALELEDSALYLCASSLEVSQGINYGYTFGSGTRLTVV.

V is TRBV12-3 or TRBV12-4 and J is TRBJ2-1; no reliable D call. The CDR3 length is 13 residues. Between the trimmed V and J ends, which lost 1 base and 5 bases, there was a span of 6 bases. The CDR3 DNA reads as TGTGCCAGCAGTTTAGGCCAGAACAATGAGCAGTTCTTC. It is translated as CASSLGQNNEQFF.

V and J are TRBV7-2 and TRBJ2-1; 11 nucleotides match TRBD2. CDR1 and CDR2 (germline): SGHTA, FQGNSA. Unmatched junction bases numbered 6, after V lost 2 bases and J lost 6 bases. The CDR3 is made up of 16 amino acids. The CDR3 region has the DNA TGTGCCAGCAGCTTATTTGGAACTAGCGGGAGCAATGAGCAGTTCTTC. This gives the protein CASSLFGTSGSNEQFF. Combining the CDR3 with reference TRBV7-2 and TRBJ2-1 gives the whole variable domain GAGVSQSPSNKVTEKGKDVELRCDPISGHTALYWYRQSLGQGLEFLIYFQGNSAPDKSGLPSDRFSAERTGGSVSTLTIQRTQQEDSAVYLCASSLFGTSGSNEQFFGPGTRLTVL.

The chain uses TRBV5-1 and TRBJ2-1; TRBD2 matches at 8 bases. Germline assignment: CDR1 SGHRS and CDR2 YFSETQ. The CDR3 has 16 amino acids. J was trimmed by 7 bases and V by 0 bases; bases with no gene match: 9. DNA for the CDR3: TGCGCCAGCAGCTTGGACCGACTAGCGCGTGGAAATGAGCAGTTCTTC. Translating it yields CASSLDRLARGNEQFF. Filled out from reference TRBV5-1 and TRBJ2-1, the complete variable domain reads KAGVTQTPRYLIKTRGQQVTLSCSPISGHRSVSWYQQTPGQGLQFLFEYFSETQRNKGNFPGRFSGRQFSNSRSEMNVSTLELGDSALYLCASSLDRLARGNEQFFGPGTRLTVL.

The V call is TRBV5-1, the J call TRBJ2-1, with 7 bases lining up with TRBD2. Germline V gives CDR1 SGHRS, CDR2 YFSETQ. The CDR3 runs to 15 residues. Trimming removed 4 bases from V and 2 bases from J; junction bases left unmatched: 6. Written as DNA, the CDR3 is TGCGCCAGCAGCAGCTCTAGCGGCCCCTACAATGAGCAGTTCTTC. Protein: CASSSSSGPYNEQFF.

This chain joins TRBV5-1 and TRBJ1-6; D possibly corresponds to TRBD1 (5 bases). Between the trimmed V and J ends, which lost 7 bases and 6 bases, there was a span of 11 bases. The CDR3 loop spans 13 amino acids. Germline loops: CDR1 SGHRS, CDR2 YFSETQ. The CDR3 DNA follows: TGCGCCAGCGGGGAACAGGTTAATTCACCCCTCCACTTT. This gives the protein CASGEQVNSPLHF.

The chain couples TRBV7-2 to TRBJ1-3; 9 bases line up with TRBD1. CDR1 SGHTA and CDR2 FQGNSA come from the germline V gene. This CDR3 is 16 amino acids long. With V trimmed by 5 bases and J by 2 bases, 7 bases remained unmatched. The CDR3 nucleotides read TGTGCCAGCAGCCCACAACAGGGGGCCGCTGGAAACACCATATATTTT. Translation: CASSPQQGAAGNTIYF.

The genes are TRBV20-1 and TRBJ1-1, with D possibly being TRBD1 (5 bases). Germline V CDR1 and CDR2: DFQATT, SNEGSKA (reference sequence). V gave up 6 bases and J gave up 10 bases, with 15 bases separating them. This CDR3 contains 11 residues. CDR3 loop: CSAQGLGRAFF. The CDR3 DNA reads TGCAGTGCCCAGGGACTCGGGCGAGCTTTCTTT.

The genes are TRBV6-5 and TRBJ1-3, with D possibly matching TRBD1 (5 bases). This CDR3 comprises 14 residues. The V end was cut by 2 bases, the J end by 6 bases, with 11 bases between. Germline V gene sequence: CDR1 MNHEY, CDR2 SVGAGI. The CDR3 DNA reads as TGTGCCAGCAGTTACGCGGGGACTAAAAACACCATATATTTT. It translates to CASSYAGTKNTIYF.

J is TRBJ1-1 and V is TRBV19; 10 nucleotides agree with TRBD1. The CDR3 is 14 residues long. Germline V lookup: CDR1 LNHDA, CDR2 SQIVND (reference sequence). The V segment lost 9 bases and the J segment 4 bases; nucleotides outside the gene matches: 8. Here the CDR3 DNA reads TGTGCCAGCCAACCCCGGGACAGGGGCACTGAAGCTTTCTTT. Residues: CASQPRDRGTEAFF.